The clone carrying this T cell receptor (beta chain) has only one observation. Germline-derived CDR1 and CDR2 are LGHDT and YNNKEL (reference sequence). V shed 7 bases and J shed 5 bases, with 5 bases lying between them. The CDR3 contains 11 residues. This sample is part of a study of blood T cell repertoires in COVID-19. Overall study: Collection of acute and convalescent COVID-19 samples took place in the United States, Italy and Spain. The cDNA or gDNA used as material had been derived from T cells, B-cell-depleted T cells, or PBMCs.

Under the authors' procedure: Reference gene primer amplification yielded estimated nucleated cell counts. The method was immunoSEQ multiplex PCR; TCRdb's version includes in-frame clones alone and lacks a portion of them. The DNA was the basis for D and trimming; V, J and clone size are from that table. The sample consists of around 140,000 clones, around 89% of them appearing once. The sequenced sample consisted of peripheral blood. The sequence was obtained from a man in his forties or fifties with active or convalescent COVID-19. The V call is TRBV3-1 (or the pseudogene TRBV3-2), the J call TRBJ1-4; D gene uncertain. DNA for the CDR3: TGTGCCAGCACATCCAATGAAAAACTGTTTTTT. This sequence encodes CASTSNEKLFF.